This T cell receptor (beta chain) was captured by sequencing in a study of long-term antiretroviral therapy in people with HIV. Points on this clone: The antigen is not known.

This CDR3 is 13 amino acids long. Germline CDR1 is SEHNR and CDR2 is FQNEAQ (reference sequence). Trimming removed 5 bases at V and 8 bases at J, with 10 bases between. Sequencing relied on immunoSEQ assay v3.0, run at survey level. The assay was immunoSEQ multiplex PCR, and TCRdb's table has in-frame clones only and misses some. In the table there are about 35,000 clones, 94% of which are singletons. Study conclusions and caveats: Blood, drawn from 2004 to 2017, may reflect older ART regimens.

V and J are TRBV7-9 and TRBJ1-6; no definite D call. Sequencing used unsorted PBMCs, obtained 4.1 years after starting antiretroviral therapy. This receptor was taken from a woman in her 50s with HIV. Here the CDR3 DNA reads TGTGCCAGCAGCCTACAATGGGATTCACCCCTCCACTTT. Its translation: CASSLQWDSPLHF. Full variable domain (remainder filled in from reference TRBV7-9 and TRBJ1-6): DTGVSQNPRHKITKRGQNVTFRCDPISEHNRLYWYRQTLGQGPEFLTYFQNEAQLEKSRLLSDRFSAERPKGSFSTLEIQRTEQGDSAMYLCASSLQWDSPLHFGNGTRLTVT.